This paragraph reports one TCR beta chain. Its antigen remains undetermined. Nothing much larger sits one base from this clone, and base qualities are not available. This entry comes from a study of IL-17A CD8 T cells in psoriatic arthritis synovium. Notes on the research overall: The goal of the study was to define the phenotype, molecular profile and function of synovial IL-17A+CD8+ T cells in psoriatic arthritis pathogenesis. What the work shows at the level of the full study, not this receptor alone: Because no psoriatic arthritis synovial tissue samples were available, cells were taken from synovial fluid instead of synovial tissue. Although some individual clones took up over 4.5% of the repertoire, most synovial CD8+ subsets stayed polyclonal. Only a few patients were covered by TCR sequencing, and this limited sample size was acknowledged by the authors.

After DNA extraction (Qiagen), TCRbeta V-D-J rearrangements were amplified in a bias-controlled manner and then sequenced at high throughput (immunoSEQ; Adaptive Biotech). Under the source paper's analysis protocol: The immunoSEQ Analyzer platform was used for sequence-level analysis of productive sequences. Clonality was computed as 1 minus Pielou's evenness, ranging from 0 (highly polyclonal) to 1 (monoclonal). The Morisita index, which runs from 0 (no similarity) to 1 (complete similarity), was used to measure repertoire overlap between subsets. Not all clones reach the TCRdb copy of this immuneACCESS table, which keeps in-frame sequences only. Checked studies attribute under half of the gap to unresolved V genes and leave the rest unexplained. The V and J calls and clone size were taken over from that table, and D and trimming were inferred from the DNA. For this sample the table gives a few thousand clones, of which under 75% were detected only once. Over 9.5% of the sample goes to the ten largest clones.

CDR1 is given as MDHEN and CDR2 as SYDVKM, both from the germline V gene. V loses 4 bases of germline sequence and J loses 0 bases, and the interval between the two ends is 12 bases. The CDR3 goes from the cysteine to the phenylalanine over 15 residues. The read is trimmed to its CDR3 DNA, 45 bases read in frame from base 1. Synovial fluid effusions were drawn from actively inflamed joints of patients with psoriatic arthritis. For each patient, synovial fluid served as the source from which three memory CD8+ T cell populations were isolated by sorting: Tc1 cells (IL-17A-IFNgamma+), Tc17 cells (IL-17A+) and the bulk memory fraction, allowing their TCR repertoires to be compared. The psoriatic arthritis patients fulfilled the Classification of Psoriatic Arthritis Study Group (CASPAR) criteria. For the bulk memory CD8+ T cell sort, CD45RA-CD27+/- cells were combined with CD45RA+CD27- cells. Sorted CD8+ T cell subsets from the synovial fluid of a few patients with psoriatic arthritis were subjected to TCRbeta sequencing. Synovial fluid mononuclear cells were isolated with Lymphoprep and cryopreserved in liquid nitrogen before use. The medium used for cryopreservation was made up of about 47% fetal calf serum and approximately 9.5% dimethyl sulfoxide.

This clonotype originated in a human donor with psoriatic arthritis. The specimen sequenced was memory CD8+ T cells from synovial fluid. The cell subset or site label on this specimen signifies: bulk memory CD8+ T cells (CD45RA-CD27+/- and CD45RA+CD27-). The V and J segments used are TRBV28 and TRBJ2-5; 6 matching bases give a weak D call of TRBD2. The CDR3 amino acid sequence is: CASSSIAAHQETQYF. The sequenced DNA: TGTGCCAGCAGTTCGATAGCGGCCCACCAAGAGACCCAGTACTTC.